A single sample gave rise to the 27 T cell receptor beta chains below, sequenced in a study of T cells expressing NK-cell markers. TCRdb re-called the 5' RACE reads and catalogs CDR3 proteins one per entry, DNA excluded. This sample's clone table lists about 460,000 distinct CDR3 sequences. The material sequenced was blood T cells: a sorted CD56 or NKG2C T cell subset, CD4+ or CD8+ T cells, or bulk PBMC T cells (not recorded which). The origin of the receptors is a woman in her forties or fifties in good health.

J is TRBJ2-5 and V is TRBV4-1; the D call from TCRdb, TRBD1, cannot be confirmed without DNA. The CDR3 length is 16 residues. CDR1 MGHRA and CDR2 YSYEKL come from the germline V gene. The CDR3 here is CASSQDSRVGKETQYF.

The CDR3 protein is CASSLVGLTTDTQYF. This rearrangement joins TRBV12-3 or TRBV12-4 to TRBJ2-3; TCRdb reports TRBD2, a call that lacks DNA to check it against. The CDR3 loop spans 15 amino acids.

The V and J genes are TRBV12-3 or TRBV12-4 and TRBJ2-2. The CDR3 sequence is 15 residues long. The CDR3 sequence is CASSRKVTEVGELFF.

This chain links TRBV12-3 or TRBV12-4 with TRBJ2-3; the TCRdb D gene call, TRBD1, has no DNA to confirm it. The CDR3 totals 16 residues. CDR3 sequence reads: CASSGVRSKAVDTQYF.

The rearrangement uses TRBV27 and TRBJ2-1; TCRdb designates TRBD2, a call that cannot be tested without DNA. Per the germline V gene, CDR1 is MNHEY and CDR2 is SMNVEV (reference sequence). This CDR3 comprises 15 residues. The CDR3 is CASSRLGEGFPQWFF.

The genes are TRBV25-1 and TRBJ2-7. The CDR3 totals 13 residues. CDR1 and CDR2 (germline): MGHDK, SYGVNS. CDR3 sequence: CATTPGGSYEQYF.

The chain recombines TRBV10-2 with TRBJ2-1; TCRdb designates TRBD2, a call that cannot be tested without DNA. The germline V gene encodes CDR1 WSHSY and CDR2 SAAADI. The CDR3 is 14 residues long. CDR3 protein: CASILAGGMDEQFF.

The chain recombines TRBV12-3 or TRBV12-4 with TRBJ2-5; TCRdb's D call, TRBD1, is unchecked because there is no DNA. CDR3 length: 15 amino acids. The CDR3 spells CASSFMAGAQETQYF.

V usage is TRBV20-1 and J usage is TRBJ2-3; TCRdb calls TRBD1, which cannot be checked without DNA. Germline-derived CDR1 and CDR2 are DFQATT and SNEGSKA (reference sequence). The CDR3 consists of 15 residues. The CDR3 sequence: CSAPLFGIGHDTQYF.

This chain joins TRBV6-4 and TRBJ1-2; TCRdb names TRBD1, which stays unverified in the absence of DNA. Germline CDR1 is MRHNA and CDR2 is SNTAGT. The CDR3 extends over 15 amino acids. This chain's CDR3 is CASSSGTGGANGYTF.

Here the CDR3 reads CASSPLGQGLSEQFF. The rearrangement uses TRBV18 and TRBJ2-1; lacking DNA, the TRBD1 call made by TCRdb goes unchecked. The CDR3 consists of 15 residues. Germline V gene lookup returns CDR1 KGHSH and CDR2 LQKENI.

This chain links TRBV24-1 with TRBJ2-1; TCRdb selects TRBD2, and the lack of DNA leaves this call unchecked. The CDR3 contains 20 residues. CDR1 is KGHDR and CDR2 is SFDVKD in the germline V gene. Here the CDR3 reads CATGQRGGLTSGGTYNEQFF.

The CDR3 reads CSASLGMGSNQPQHF. The chain combines TRBV20-1 with TRBJ1-5. CDR3 length: 15 amino acids. Germline CDR1 is DFQATT and CDR2 is SNEGSKA (reference sequence).

The chain employs TRBV20-1 and TRBJ2-7; TCRdb calls TRBD1, which cannot be checked without DNA. Germline CDR1 is DFQATT and CDR2 is SNEGSKA (reference sequence). This CDR3 region has 13 residues. CDR3 sequence: CSASGQSSYEQYF.

The chain carries TRBV28 and TRBJ1-1. The CDR3 runs 14 residues. The germline V gene has CDR1 MDHEN and CDR2 SYDVKM. The CDR3 loop reads CASRIPQERTEAFF. Using reference TRBV28 and TRBJ1-1 for the parts outside the CDR3, the full variable domain is DVKVTQSSRYLVKRTGEKVFLECVQDMDHENMFWYRQDPGLGLRLIYFSYDVKMKEKGDIPEGYSVSREKKERFSLILESASTNQTSMYLCASRIPQERTEAFFGQGTRLTVV.

The chain employs TRBV7-9 and TRBJ1-1; with no DNA, the TCRdb D assignment of TRBD1 cannot be verified. Germline V lookup: CDR1 SEHNR, CDR2 FQNEAQ (reference sequence). This CDR3 region has 14 residues. This CDR3 is CASSAQGGNTEAFF.

The chain recombines TRBV6-5 with TRBJ1-3. The CDR3 runs 15 residues. Germline CDR1 MNHEY, CDR2 SVGAGI. CDR3: CASSRGPSSGNTIYF.

The chain is built from TRBV30 and TRBJ2-1; the TCRdb D gene call, TRBD1, has no DNA to confirm it. Germline CDR1 GTSNPN, CDR2 SVGIG (reference sequence). This CDR3 has 13 amino acids. Here the CDR3 reads CAWSQGTQGGQFF.

The rearrangement uses TRBV9 and TRBJ2-1; TCRdb lists TRBD1, though no DNA is available to test this call. Germline CDR1 is SGDLS and CDR2 is YYNGEE. CDR3 length: 16 residues. The CDR3 loop reads CASSVERTGRNNEQFF. Together with reference TRBV9 and TRBJ2-1, the CDR3 gives the full variable domain: DSGVTQTPKHLITATGQRVTLRCSPRSGDLSVYWYQQSLDQGLQFLIQYYNGEERAKGNILERFSAQQFPDLHSELNLSSLELGDSALYFCASSVERTGRNNEQFFGPGTRLTVL.

The CDR3 here is CSWAPRQGANTEAFF. The rearrangement uses TRBV20-1 and TRBJ1-1; TCRdb picks TRBD1, but there is no DNA to check that call. Per the germline V gene, CDR1 is DFQATT and CDR2 is SNEGSKA (reference sequence). This CDR3 is 15 amino acids long.

The V gene is TRBV27, the J gene TRBJ1-2. Germline CDR1 reads MNHEY; CDR2 reads SMNVEV (reference sequence). The CDR3 spans 14 residues. The chain's CDR3 is CASSLRATTYGYTF.

The chain employs TRBV7-8 and TRBJ2-2; the D call of TRBD1 rests on TCRdb alone, since no DNA is present to check it. Germline V gene sequence: CDR1 SGHVS, CDR2 FQNEAQ. This CDR3 comprises 16 residues. CDR3 protein: CASSLGQDLFIGELFF. The full variable domain, completed using reference TRBV7-8 and TRBJ2-2, is GAGVSQSPRYKVAKRGQDVALRCDPISGHVSLFWYQQALGQGPEFLTYFQNEAQLDKSGLPSDRFFAERPEGSVSTLKIQRTQQEDSAVYLCASSLGQDLFIGELFFGEGSRLTVL.

V usage is TRBV28 and J usage is TRBJ1-4. The CDR3 covers 12 residues. Germline CDR1 MDHEN, CDR2 SYDVKM. CDR3 sequence reads: CASRQNHEKLFF.

The chain combines TRBV5-1 with TRBJ2-3; TCRdb proposes TRBD1, but this gene call is untestable without DNA. The CDR3 runs 15 residues. Germline V gene data show CDR1 as SGHRS and CDR2 as YFSETQ. The CDR3 loop is CASRPKGGWTDTQYF.

This chain connects TRBV19 to TRBJ1-4; lacking DNA, the TRBD1 call made by TCRdb goes unchecked. CDR1 and CDR2 (germline): LNHDA, SQIVND (reference sequence). The CDR3 length is 15 residues. CDR3 sequence: CASTGPGEANEKLFF.

The V and J genes are TRBV10-2 and TRBJ2-5; there is no DNA to check the TCRdb D call of TRBD2. Germline loops: CDR1 WSHSY, CDR2 SAAADI. CDR3 length equals 15 residues. The CDR3 is CASSESSASQETQYF.

V and J are TRBV5-6 and TRBJ2-3. Per the germline V gene, CDR1 is SGHDT and CDR2 is YYEEEE. This CDR3 is built from 14 residues. The CDR3 here is CASSGKASTDTQYF.